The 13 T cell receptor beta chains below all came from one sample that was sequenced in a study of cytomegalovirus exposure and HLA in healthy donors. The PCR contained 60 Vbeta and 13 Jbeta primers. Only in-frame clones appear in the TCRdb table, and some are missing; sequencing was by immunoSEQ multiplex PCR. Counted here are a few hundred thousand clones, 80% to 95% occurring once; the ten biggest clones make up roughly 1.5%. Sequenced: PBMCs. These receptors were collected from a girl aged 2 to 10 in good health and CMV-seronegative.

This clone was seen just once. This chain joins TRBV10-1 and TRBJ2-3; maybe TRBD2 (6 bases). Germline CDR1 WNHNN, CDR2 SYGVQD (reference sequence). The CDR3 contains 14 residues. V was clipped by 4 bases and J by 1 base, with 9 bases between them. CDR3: CASSARGGTDTQYF. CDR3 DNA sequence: TGCGCCAGCAGTGCCCGCGGGGGCACAGATACGCAGTATTTT.

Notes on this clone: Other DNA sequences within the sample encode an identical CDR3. CDR3: CASSVASGGYEQYF. DNA of the CDR3: TGTGCCAGCAGCGTAGCTAGCGGGGGTTACGAGCAGTACTTC. The V call is TRBV9, the J call TRBJ2-7; 10 bases are shared with TRBD2. Germline-derived CDR1 and CDR2 are SGDLS and YYNGEE. The V gene end was trimmed by 0 bases and the J gene end by 4 bases; junction bases not matched to a gene: 1. This CDR3 has 14 residues.

The CDR3 loop reads CASSISQGAYEQYF. CDR3 bases: TGTGCCAGTAGTATCAGTCAGGGCGCCTACGAGCAGTACTTC. The V and J genes are TRBV19 and TRBJ2-7; possibly TRBD1 for D (5 bases). The CDR3 has 14 amino acids. The V end lost 3 bases, the J end lost 2 bases, and 11 bases lay between the germline ends. From germline, CDR1 is LNHDA and CDR2 SQIVND (reference sequence).

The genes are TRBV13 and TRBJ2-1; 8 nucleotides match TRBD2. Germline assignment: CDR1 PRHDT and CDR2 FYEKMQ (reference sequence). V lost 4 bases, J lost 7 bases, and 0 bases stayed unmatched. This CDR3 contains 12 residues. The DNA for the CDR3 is TGTGCCAGCAGCTCGGGGGGGAATGAGCAGTTCTTC. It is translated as CASSSGGNEQFF.

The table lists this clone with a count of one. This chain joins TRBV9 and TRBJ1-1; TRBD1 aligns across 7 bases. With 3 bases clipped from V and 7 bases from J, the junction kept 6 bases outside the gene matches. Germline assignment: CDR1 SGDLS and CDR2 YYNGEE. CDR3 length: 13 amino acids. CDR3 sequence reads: CASSAGQDHEAFF. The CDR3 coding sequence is TGTGCCAGCAGCGCAGGACAGGACCATGAAGCTTTCTTT.

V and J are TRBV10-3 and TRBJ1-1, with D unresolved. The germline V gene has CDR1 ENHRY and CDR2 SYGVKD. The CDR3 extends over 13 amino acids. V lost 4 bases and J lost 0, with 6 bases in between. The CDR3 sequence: CAISATVNTEAFF. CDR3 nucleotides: TGTGCCATCAGTGCAACAGTGAACACTGAAGCTTTCTTT.

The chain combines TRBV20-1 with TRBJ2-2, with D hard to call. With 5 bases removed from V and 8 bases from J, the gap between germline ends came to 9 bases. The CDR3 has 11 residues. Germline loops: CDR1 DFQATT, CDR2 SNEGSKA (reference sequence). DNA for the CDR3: TGCAGTGCTCCCTTAAATGGGGAGCTGTTTTTT. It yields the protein CSAPLNGELFF.

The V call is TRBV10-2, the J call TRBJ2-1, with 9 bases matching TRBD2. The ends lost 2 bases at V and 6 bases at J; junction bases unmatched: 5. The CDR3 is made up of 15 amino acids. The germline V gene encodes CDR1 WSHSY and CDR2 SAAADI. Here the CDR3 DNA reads TGCGCCAGCAGTGAGCGGAGCGGGGGGTTCAATGAGCAGTTCTTC. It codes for CASSERSGGFNEQFF.

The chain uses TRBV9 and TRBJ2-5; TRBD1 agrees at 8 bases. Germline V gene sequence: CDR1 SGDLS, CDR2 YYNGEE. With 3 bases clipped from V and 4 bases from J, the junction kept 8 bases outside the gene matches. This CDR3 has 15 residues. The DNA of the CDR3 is TGTGCCAGCAGCGCCTGGACAGGGCTTCCAGAGACCCAGTACTTC. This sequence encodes CASSAWTGLPETQYF.

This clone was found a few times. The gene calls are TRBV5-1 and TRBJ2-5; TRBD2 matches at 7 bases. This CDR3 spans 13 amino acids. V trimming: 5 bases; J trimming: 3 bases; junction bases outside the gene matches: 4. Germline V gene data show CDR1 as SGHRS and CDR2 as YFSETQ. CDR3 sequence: CASRAGAKETQYF. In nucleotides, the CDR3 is TGCGCCAGCAGGGCGGGAGCCAAAGAGACCCAGTACTTC.

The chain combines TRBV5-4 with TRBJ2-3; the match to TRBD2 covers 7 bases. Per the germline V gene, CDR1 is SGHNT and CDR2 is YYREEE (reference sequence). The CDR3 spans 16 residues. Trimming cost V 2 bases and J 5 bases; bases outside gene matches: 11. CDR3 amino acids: CASSFGKGRARDTQYF. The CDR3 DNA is TGTGCCAGCAGCTTTGGAAAAGGGAGGGCCAGAGATACGCAGTATTTT. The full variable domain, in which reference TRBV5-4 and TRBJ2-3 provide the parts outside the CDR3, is ETGVTQSPTHLIKTRGQQVTLRCSSQSGHNTVSWYQQALGQGPQFIFQYYREEENGRGNFPPRFSGLQFPNYSSELNVNALELDDSALYLCASSFGKGRARDTQYFGPGTRLTVL.

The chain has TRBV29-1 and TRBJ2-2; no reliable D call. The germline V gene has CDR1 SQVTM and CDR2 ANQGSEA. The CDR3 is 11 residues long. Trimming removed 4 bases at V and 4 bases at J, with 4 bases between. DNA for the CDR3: TGCAGCGTTGCAGTCACCGGGGAGCTGTTTTTT. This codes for CSVAVTGELFF.

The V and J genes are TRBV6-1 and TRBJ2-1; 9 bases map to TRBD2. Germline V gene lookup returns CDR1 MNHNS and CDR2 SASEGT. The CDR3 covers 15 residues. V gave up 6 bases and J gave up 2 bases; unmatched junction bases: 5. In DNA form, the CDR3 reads TGTGCCAGCAGGCGAGCGGGAGGTCCCTACAATGAGCAGTTCTTC. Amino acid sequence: CASRRAGGPYNEQFF.